This T cell receptor beta chain was sequenced for a study of blood T cell repertoires in COVID-19. The age range of participants was roughly 18 to 90 years, with residence in roughly 25 US areas. Source study methods: Cell counts per sample came from amplifying reference gene primers. The method was immunoSEQ multiplex PCR; TCRdb's version includes in-frame clones alone and lacks a portion of them. That table is the source of V, J and clone size, and D and trimming were worked out from the DNA. The repertoire includes hundreds of thousands of clones, roughly 87% of them detected once, and just under 9% sits in the top ten. Sequencing input: PBMCs or T cells enriched from blood (not recorded which). This TCR was sampled from a woman between 18 and 29 years old who had recovered from COVID-19.

The CDR3: CASSLGGVTEQFF. For the CDR3, the DNA is TGTGCCAGCAGCTTGGGGGGCGTGACGGAGCAGTTCTTC. V is TRBV5-6 and J is TRBJ2-1; TRBD1 might be the D (5 bases). The CDR3 is 13 residues long. Germline V gene sequence: CDR1 SGHDT, CDR2 YYEEEE. V lost 0 bases and J 10 bases, leaving 11 bases between the germline ends.